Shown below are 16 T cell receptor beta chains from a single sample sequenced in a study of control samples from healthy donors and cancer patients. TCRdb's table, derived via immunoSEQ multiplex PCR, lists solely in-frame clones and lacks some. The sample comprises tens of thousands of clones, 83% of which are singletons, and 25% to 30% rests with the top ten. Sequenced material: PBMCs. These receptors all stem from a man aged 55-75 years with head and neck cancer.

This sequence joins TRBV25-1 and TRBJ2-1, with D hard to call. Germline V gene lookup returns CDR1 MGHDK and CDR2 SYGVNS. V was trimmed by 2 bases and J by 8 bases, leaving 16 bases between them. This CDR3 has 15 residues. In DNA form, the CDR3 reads TGTGCCAGCAGTGAAATAGGACCCTCTGGAGATGAGCAGTTCTTC. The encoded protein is CASSEIGPSGDEQFF.

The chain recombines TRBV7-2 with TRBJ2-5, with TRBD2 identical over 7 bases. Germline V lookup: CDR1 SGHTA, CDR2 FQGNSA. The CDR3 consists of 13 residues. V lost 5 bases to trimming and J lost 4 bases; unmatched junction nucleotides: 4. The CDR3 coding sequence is TGTGCCAGCAGCCAGGAGCGGGGAGAGACCCAGTACTTC. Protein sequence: CASSQERGETQYF.

Written as DNA, the CDR3 is TGTGCCAGCTCACCTGGGACAGTTTCCTCTGGGGCCAACGTCCTGACTTTC. Its translation: CASSPGTVSSGANVLTF. This rearrangement joins TRBV18 to TRBJ2-6, with 7 nucleotides matching TRBD1. V was pared by 3 bases and J by 0 bases, with 5 bases of the junction left unmatched. The CDR3 totals 17 residues. CDR1 is KGHSH and CDR2 is LQKENI in the germline V gene.

In DNA form, the CDR3 reads TGTGCCAACTTCGGGACAGGGAGCTACGAGCAGTACTTC. Encoded protein: CANFGTGSYEQYF. The chain uses TRBV2 and TRBJ2-7; 9 nucleotides align to TRBD1. CDR3 length: 13 residues. CDR1 is SNHLY, CDR2 FYNNEI, per germline. Losses at the gene ends were 10 bases for V and 3 bases for J; bases not matched to a gene: 7. Looking up the rest from reference TRBV2 and TRBJ2-7 gives the full variable domain: EPEVTQTPSHQVTQMGQEVILRCVPISNHLYFYWYRQILGQKVEFLVSFYNNEISEKSEIFDDQFSVERPDGSNFTLKIRSTKLEDSAMYFCANFGTGSYEQYFGPGTRLTVT.

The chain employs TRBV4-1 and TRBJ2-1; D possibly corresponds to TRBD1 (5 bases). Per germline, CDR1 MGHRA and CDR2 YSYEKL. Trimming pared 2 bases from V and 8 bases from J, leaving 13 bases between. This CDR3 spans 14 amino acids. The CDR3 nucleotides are TGCGCCAGCAGCCAAAATGTCAGGGCAGATGAGCAGTTCTTC. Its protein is CASSQNVRADEQFF.

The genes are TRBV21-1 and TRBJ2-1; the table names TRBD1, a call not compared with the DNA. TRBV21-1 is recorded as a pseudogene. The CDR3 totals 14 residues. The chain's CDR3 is CARDSRFSYNEQFF. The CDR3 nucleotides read TGTGCCAGGGACAGTCGGTTCTCCTACAATGAGCAGTTCTTC.

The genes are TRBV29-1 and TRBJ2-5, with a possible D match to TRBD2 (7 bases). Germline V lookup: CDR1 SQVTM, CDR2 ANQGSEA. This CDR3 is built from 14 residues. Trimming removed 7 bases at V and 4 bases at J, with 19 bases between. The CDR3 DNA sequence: TGCAGCGCCGGGACACGACTAGCTGGAGAGACCCAGTACTTC. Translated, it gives CSAGTRLAGETQYF.

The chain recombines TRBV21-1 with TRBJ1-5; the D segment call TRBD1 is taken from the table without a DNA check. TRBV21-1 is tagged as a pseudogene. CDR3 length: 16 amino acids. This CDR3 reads CASSPRTGYSNQPQHF. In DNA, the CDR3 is TGTGCCAGCAGCCCCCGGACAGGGTATAGCAATCAGCCCCAGCATTTT.

The CDR3 here is CASTSSPGNQPQHF. Written as DNA, the CDR3 is TGTGCCAGCACCTCAAGCCCCGGCAATCAGCCCCAGCATTTT. V usage is TRBV6-4 and J usage is TRBJ1-5; D is unresolved. The CDR3 is 14 residues long. Germline CDR1 reads MRHNA; CDR2 reads SNTAGT. The V end was cut by 7 bases, the J end by 2 bases, with 12 bases between.

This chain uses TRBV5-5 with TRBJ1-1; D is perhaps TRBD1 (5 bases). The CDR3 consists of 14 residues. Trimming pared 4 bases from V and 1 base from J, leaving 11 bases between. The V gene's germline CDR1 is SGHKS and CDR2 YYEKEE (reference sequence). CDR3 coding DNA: TGTGCCAGCAGCGGATCGGACAAGAACACTGAAGCTTTCTTT. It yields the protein CASSGSDKNTEAFF.

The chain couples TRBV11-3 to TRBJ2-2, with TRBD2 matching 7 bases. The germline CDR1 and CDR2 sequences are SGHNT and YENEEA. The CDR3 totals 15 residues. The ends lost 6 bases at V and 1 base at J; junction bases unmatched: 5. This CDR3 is CASSTGLQNTGELFF. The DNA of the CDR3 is TGTGCCAGCAGTACGGGACTACAGAACACCGGGGAGCTGTTTTTT.

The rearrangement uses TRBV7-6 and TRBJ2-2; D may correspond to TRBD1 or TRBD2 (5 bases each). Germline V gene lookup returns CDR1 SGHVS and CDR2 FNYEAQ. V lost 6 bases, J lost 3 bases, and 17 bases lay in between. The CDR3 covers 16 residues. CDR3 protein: CASSPPRGVYTGELFF. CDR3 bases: TGTGCCAGCAGTCCACCCCGGGGCGTCTACACCGGGGAGCTGTTTTTT.

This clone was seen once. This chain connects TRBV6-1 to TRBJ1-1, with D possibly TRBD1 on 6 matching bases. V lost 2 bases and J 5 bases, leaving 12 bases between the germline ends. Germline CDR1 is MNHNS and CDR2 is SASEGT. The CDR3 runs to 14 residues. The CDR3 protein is CASSEQTGRTEAFF. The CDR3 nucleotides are TGTGCCAGCAGTGAACAAACAGGGAGGACTGAAGCTTTCTTT.

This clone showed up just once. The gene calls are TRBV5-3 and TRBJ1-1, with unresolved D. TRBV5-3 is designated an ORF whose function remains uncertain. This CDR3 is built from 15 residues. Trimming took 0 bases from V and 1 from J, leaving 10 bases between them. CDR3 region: CARSLGTTRNTEAFF. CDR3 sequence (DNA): TGTGCCAGAAGCTTGGGCACGACTCGGAACACTGAAGCTTTCTTT.

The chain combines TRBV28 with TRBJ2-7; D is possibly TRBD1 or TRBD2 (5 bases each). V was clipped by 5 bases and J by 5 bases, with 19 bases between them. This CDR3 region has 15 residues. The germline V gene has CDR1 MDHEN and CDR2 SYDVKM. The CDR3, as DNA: TGTGCCAGCAGTCCCCCCGGGCAGGGAGTACACGAGCAGTACTTC. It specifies CASSPPGQGVHEQYF.

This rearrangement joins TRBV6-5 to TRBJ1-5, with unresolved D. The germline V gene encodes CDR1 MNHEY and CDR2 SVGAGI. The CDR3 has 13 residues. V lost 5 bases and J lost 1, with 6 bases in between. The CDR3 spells CASSTRSNQPQHF. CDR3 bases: TGTGCCAGCAGTACGCGGAGCAATCAGCCCCAGCATTTT.